Each of the 20 T cell receptor gamma chains below was sequenced from the same sample in a study of human gamma delta and Vdelta1 T cells. TCRdb processed the PCR reads again with the CATT caller. The sample lists about 400 gamma-chain clones, 4.8% occurring once. The sample taken for sequencing was differentiated CD27- Vdelta1 gamma-delta T cells from blood. Source of these receptors: a human donor in good health.

Turning to this clone: This DNA's translation and the protein TCRdb lists, from a much larger clone, do not match at residues 6 and 11, likely due to a read error; the protein shown is translated from the DNA. The genes are TRGV9 and TRGJP. The CDR3 is 18 residues long. The germline V gene has CDR1 GITISATS and CDR2 ISYDGTV (reference sequence). Written as DNA, the CDR3 is TGTGCCTTGTGGGAGGGGATCCCCCAAGAGTGGGGCAAAAAAATCAAGGTATTT. Amino acid sequence: CALWEGIPQEWGKKIKVF.

With respect to this clone: One end of the junction varies from germline; a read error may be responsible. The chain is built from TRGV3 and TRGJ1 or TRGJ2. Per the germline V gene, CDR1 is VTNTFY and CDR2 is YDVSTARD (reference sequence). The CDR3 sequence is 13 residues long. The CDR3 sequence is CATWVSRPYKKIF. DNA of the CDR3: TGTGCCACCTGGGTCAGCCGACCTTATAAGAAAATCTTT.

A remark on this clone: TCRdb's protein, taken from a much larger clone, differs from this DNA's translation at residue 5, likely owing to a read error; the protein displayed comes from the DNA. J is TRGJ1 or TRGJ2 and V is TRGV9. The CDR3 extends over 13 amino acids. Unmatched junction bases numbered 12, after V lost 5 bases and J lost 8 bases. CDR1 is GITISATS, CDR2 ISYDGTV, per germline (reference sequence). CDR3 coding DNA: TGTGCCTTGTGGGTAGGGAATAATAATAAGAAACTCTTT. Translation: CALWVGNNNKKLF.

This clone came up a few times. V is TRGV9 and J is TRGJ1 or TRGJ2. This CDR3 is 14 amino acids long. Germline CDR1 and CDR2: GITISATS and ISYDGTV (reference sequence). V was pared by 2 bases and J by 6 bases, with 10 bases of the junction left unmatched. The CDR3 loop reads CALWEGGSSYKKLF. The CDR3 DNA is TGTGCCTTGTGGGAGGGGGGGTCTTCTTATAAGAAACTCTTT.

In the case of this clone: A far larger clone is just one base off, so this is likely a read error. V and J are TRGV3 and TRGJP2. CDR1 and CDR2 from the germline V gene are VTNTFY and YDVSTARD (reference sequence). Trimming at V came to 3 bases and at J to 2 bases, leaving 9 bases not matched to a gene. The CDR3 covers 16 residues. CDR3 region: CATWDGPRSSDWIKTF. CDR3 coding DNA: TGTGCCACCTGGGACGGGCCGAGGAGTAGTGATTGGATCAAGACGTTT.

In the case of this clone: TCRdb attributes to this sequence the protein of a much larger clone, which differs from the DNA translation at residue 6; a read error is likely, and the protein displayed is translated from the DNA. The gene calls are TRGV3 and TRGJ1 or TRGJ2. Germline loops: CDR1 VTNTFY, CDR2 YDVSTARD (reference sequence). With V trimmed by 2 bases and J by 12 bases, 7 bases remained unmatched. This CDR3 is built from 11 residues. The chain's CDR3 is CATWDMQGKLF. CDR3 nucleotide sequence: TGTGCCACCTGGGACATGCAGGGGAAACTCTTT.

For this clone: A read error may account for a junction end that differs from germline. The chain links TRGV3 to TRGJ1 or TRGJ2. The CDR3 loop spans 11 amino acids. Germline lookup yields CDR1 VTNTFY and CDR2 YDVSTARD (reference sequence). The CDR3 DNA sequence: TGTGCCTCCTGGGAGAGGCAGAAGAAACTCTTT. This translates into CASWERQKKLF.

A remark on this clone: The protein given by TCRdb reflects a much larger clone and differs at residue 6 from this DNA's translation, likely from a read error; the protein shown is the DNA's translation. This chain links TRGV9 with TRGJ1 or TRGJ2. From germline, CDR1 is GITISATS and CDR2 ISYDGTV (reference sequence). V dropped 2 bases and J dropped 10; count of bases not matched to a gene: 5. The CDR3 sequence is 11 residues long. The CDR3 here is CALWEERKKLF. CDR3 DNA: TGTGCCTTGTGGGAGGAGCGAAAGAAACTCTTT.

This clone came up a few times. A far larger clone is one nucleotide away, so this likely arose from a read error. Additional DNA sequences in this sample encode the identical CDR3. The chain couples TRGV9 to TRGJ1 or TRGJ2. The CDR3 has 11 amino acids. Per germline, CDR1 GITISATS and CDR2 ISYDGTV (reference sequence). In DNA, the CDR3 is TGTGCCTTGTGGGAGGACCGAAAGAAACTATTT. Translating gives CALWEDRKKLF.

As regards this clone: Other DNA sequences in this specimen translate into the identical CDR3. The chain is built from TRGV9 and TRGJ1 or TRGJ2. The CDR3 spans 13 residues. Trimming cost V 1 base and J 8 bases; bases outside gene matches: 8. CDR1 and CDR2 from the germline V gene are GITISATS and ISYDGTV (reference sequence). CDR3 sequence reads: CALWEVARDKKLF. The CDR3 DNA is TGTGCCTTGTGGGAGGTCGCAAGGGATAAGAAACTCTTT.

This clone qualifies as medium-sized. TCRdb lists the protein of a much larger clone for this DNA, which differs at residue 17, so this is likely a read error; the protein given here is translated from the DNA itself. The chain recombines TRGV9 with TRGJP. The end of the DNA aligns better with TRGJP1, so the J call may be wrong. Per the germline V gene, CDR1 is GITISATS and CDR2 is ISYDGTV (reference sequence). This CDR3 spans 18 amino acids. The CDR3 coding sequence is TGTGCCTTGTGGGAGGTGATCCCCCAAGAGTTGGGCAAAAAAATCAAGATATTT. This translates into CALWEVIPQELGKKIKIF.

This clone has a handful of counts. The TCRdb record carries a much larger clone's protein, which differs from this DNA's translation at residue 5; a read error is the likely cause, and the protein listed here is the DNA translation. The chain carries TRGV3 and TRGJ1 or TRGJ2. Per the germline V gene, CDR1 is VTNTFY and CDR2 is YDVSTARD (reference sequence). The CDR3 has 11 amino acids. Here the CDR3 reads CATWYRQKKLF. CDR3 sequence (DNA): TGTGCCACCTGGTACAGGCAGAAGAAACTCTTT.

This clone was observed a handful of times. For this DNA, TCRdb reports the protein of a much larger clone, which diverges at residue 7, most likely from a read error; the protein presented here is translated directly from the DNA. V usage is TRGV3 and J usage is TRGJ1 or TRGJ2. Germline assignment: CDR1 VTNTFY and CDR2 YDVSTARD (reference sequence). The V segment lost 3 bases and the J segment 2 bases; nucleotides outside the gene matches: 4. The CDR3 spans 13 residues. The CDR3 sequence is CATWDSYYYKKLF. The CDR3 region has the DNA TGTGCCACCTGGGACTCCTATTATTATAAGAAACTCTTT.

This clone was counted only a few times. Sequence at one end of the junction differs from germline and may be a read error. The chain carries TRGV9 and TRGJP. Germline V gives CDR1 GITISATS, CDR2 ISYDGTV (reference sequence). The CDR3 totals 18 residues. CDR3 loop: CALWEVIPQEVGRKIKVF. The CDR3 DNA follows: TGTGCCTTGTGGGAGGTGATCCCCCAAGAGGTGGGCAGAAAAATAAAGGTATTT.

This clone was observed a few times. The genes are TRGV3 and TRGJ1 or TRGJ2. V gave up 3 bases and J gave up 5 bases; unmatched junction bases: 13. This CDR3 has 15 residues. The germline V gene has CDR1 VTNTFY and CDR2 YDVSTARD (reference sequence). The CDR3 loop is CATWDGLQVNYKKLF. Here the CDR3 DNA reads TGTGCCACCTGGGACGGGCTCCAAGTAAATTATAAGAAACTCTTT.

Worth noting for this clone: The TCRdb protein comes from a much larger clone and disagrees with this DNA's translation at residue 8, likely due to a read error; the protein given here is derived from the DNA. V gene TRGV9 combines with J gene TRGJP. CDR3 length: 18 residues. Germline V lookup: CDR1 GITISATS, CDR2 ISYDGTV (reference sequence). V lost 0 bases to trimming and J lost 4 bases; unmatched junction nucleotides: 6. DNA for the CDR3: TGTGCCTTGTGGGAGGTGATCCTCCAAGAGTTGGGCAAAAAAATCAAGGTATTT. Translated, it gives CALWEVILQELGKKIKVF.

Note on this clone: The protein TCRdb gives is from a much larger clone and does not agree with this DNA's translation at residue 8, likely a read error; the protein shown here comes from the DNA. This chain connects TRGV9 to TRGJ1 or TRGJ2. CDR1 and CDR2 from the germline V gene are GITISATS and ISYDGTV (reference sequence). The length of the CDR3 is 11 residues. V shed 2 bases and J 12 bases; nucleotides not matched to a gene: 7. The CDR3: CALWEDRMKLF. CDR3 nucleotides: TGTGCCTTGTGGGAGGACCGAATGAAACTCTTT.

This clone was seen a few times. The chain uses TRGV3 and TRGJ1 or TRGJ2. Trimming removed 12 bases from V and 11 bases from J; junction bases left unmatched: 16. The CDR3 is 11 residues long. Germline assignment: CDR1 VTNTFY and CDR2 YDVSTARD (reference sequence). The CDR3 bases are TGTGCCTTCTGGGAGAGGCAGGAGAAACTCTTT. This codes for CAFWERQEKLF.

Comments on this clone: This sequence may be a read error, since a much larger clone differs from it by one base. The chain carries TRGV3 and TRGJ1 or TRGJ2. This CDR3 spans 14 amino acids. Germline V CDR1 and CDR2: VTNTFY, YDVSTARD (reference sequence). The J segment lost 5 bases and the V segment lost 2 bases, leaving 9 bases of the junction unmatched. CDR3 in DNA: TGTGCCACCTGGGACATGCGTAGAGATTATAAGAAACTCTTT. This codes for CATWDMRRDYKKLF.

This clone was seen more than once but under ten times. This could be a read error, since a much larger clone is one nucleotide away. The chain combines TRGV2 with TRGJ1 or TRGJ2. The germline V gene has CDR1 EGSNGY and CDR2 YDSYNSKV. The CDR3 loop spans 12 amino acids. The chain's CDR3 is CATLDGYYKKLF. The CDR3, as DNA: TGTGCCACCTTGGACGGGTATTATAAGAAACTCTTT.